This T cell receptor beta chain came from a study of graft-versus-host responses after intestinal transplantation (dated by TCRdb to the early 2020s). Notes on the research overall: The transplants that recipients got were multivisceral, liver-intestinal, or isolated intestinal. Every recipient was given anti-thymocyte globulin induction, then maintenance tacrolimus and steroids for 3 to 4 years. After intestinal transplantation, graft-versus-host and host-versus-graft alloreactive T cell clones were followed in the graft, circulation and bone marrow using bulk TCR-beta CDR3 sequencing. Alloreactive clones were identified by sequencing pre-transplant mixed lymphocyte reaction products and comparing these products with unstimulated pre-transplant donor and recipient T cells. The cohort enrolled about 23 intestinal transplant recipients, one of whom was a retransplant, and a few patients without pretransplant specimens were excluded. A peak of at least 4% donor T cells among recipient peripheral blood mononuclear cells was the definition used for donor T cell macrochimerism. Instead of going to the commercial service, samples from a few later patients were sequenced in-house on an Illumina MiSeq and processed with MiXCR. Findings and caveats that apply to the study as a whole: Patients with donor T cell macrochimerism had high GvH to HvG T cell clonal ratios in their allografts. Early after transplant, peak levels of circulating GvH clones were associated with declines in HvG clones. GvH clones were detected in recipient bone marrow, and some of these GvH clones were observed earlier in ileal mucosa or blood, consistent with an intestinal mucosal origin. The conclusions were limited by the relatively low number and heterogeneity of the intestinal transplant patients.

The library was built by means of the immunoSEQ multiplex PCR assay. For most patients, genomic DNA was isolated with the Qiagen DNeasy Blood and Tissue Kit and sent frozen to Adaptive Biotechnologies for TCR sequencing. Adaptive Biotechnologies carried out high-throughput TCR-beta CDR3 sequencing of genomic DNA for most patients. In the original analysis: TCR sequencing data were retrieved from Adaptive's ImmunoSEQ software for some 19 patients, whereas a few other patients were processed with MiXCR and VDJtools. To correct CD4 versus CD8 sorting errors, any sequence found in both subsets at a frequency ratio below 5:1 was removed. CDR3 nucleotide sequences shared between donor and recipient were removed because the origin of such sequences could not be assigned. To be classed as alloreactive, a clone needed at least 2-fold expansion over unstimulated cells and a minimum CFSE-low frequency of 0.002% (template counts) or 0.001% (read counts). Mappable clones were those detected in sequenced pre-transplant spleen, lymph node, or MLR CFSE-low populations of the donor or recipient. Cumulative frequency of alloreactive clones was calculated as a percentage of all sequences weighted by copy number. The table was pulled from immuneACCESS by TCRdb, which kept in-frame rearrangements only. Such tables lose some clones; where checked, under half of the loss comes from unresolved V genes, and the rest has no known cause. That table supplies the V and J calls and clone size; D and trimming were determined from the DNA. In all, the sample holds about 88,000 clones, and less than 95% of those were seen once. The ten biggest clones cover roughly 0.2% of the sample.

This clone was seen a single time. Its antigen is currently not known. No base quality values were provided; no much bigger clone lies one nucleotide off. The time point label corresponds to: cells obtained before transplantation from donor or recipient. CD3+CD4+ and CD3+CD8+ populations were FACS-sorted from unstimulated pre-transplant donor and recipient cells taken from spleen or lymph nodes. The origin of this receptor is a human donor who was the organ donor for an intestinal transplant. Material: unstimulated CD4+ T cells sorted from spleen or lymph node cells, obtained before transplant.

The CDR3 is CASSPGLAGTPGTGELFF. The DNA sequence is TGCGCCAGCAGCCCGGGGCTAGCGGGGACCCCGGGGACCGGGGAGCTGTTTTTT. Rearrangement joined TRBV5-1 to TRBJ2-2; a stretch of 9 junction bases matches TRBD2. According to the germline V gene, CDR1 reads SGHRS and CDR2 reads YFSETQ. Trimming removed 4 bases from V and 5 bases from J; the gene matches leave 15 bases unexplained. The CDR3 sequence holds 18 residues, the cysteine and phenylalanine included. Only the CDR3 region is kept as DNA, spanning 54 bases read in frame from base 1.